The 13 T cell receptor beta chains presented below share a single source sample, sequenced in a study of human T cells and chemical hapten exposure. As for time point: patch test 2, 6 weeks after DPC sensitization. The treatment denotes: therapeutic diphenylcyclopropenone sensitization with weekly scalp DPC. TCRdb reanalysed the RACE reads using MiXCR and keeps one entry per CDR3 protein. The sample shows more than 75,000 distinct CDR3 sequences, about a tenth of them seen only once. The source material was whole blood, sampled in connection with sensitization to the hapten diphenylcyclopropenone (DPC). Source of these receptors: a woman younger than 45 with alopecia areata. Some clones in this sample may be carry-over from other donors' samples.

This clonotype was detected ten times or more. CDR3 sequence reads: CSTEDRGADTQYF. The CDR3 DNA reads TGCAGTACCGAGGACAGGGGAGCAGATACGCAGTATTTT. The chain couples TRBV20-1 to TRBJ2-3; TRBD1 aligns across 9 bases. Trimming cost V 8 bases and J 4 bases; bases outside gene matches: 7. Germline CDR1 and CDR2: DFQATT and SNEGSKA (reference sequence). This CDR3 contains 13 residues.

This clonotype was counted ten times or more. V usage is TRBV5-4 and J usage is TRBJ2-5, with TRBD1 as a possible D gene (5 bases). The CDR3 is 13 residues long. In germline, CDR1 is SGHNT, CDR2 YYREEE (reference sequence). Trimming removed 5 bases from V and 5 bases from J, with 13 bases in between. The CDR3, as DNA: TGTGCCAGCAGGAATAGGACACTGGAGACCCAGTACTTC. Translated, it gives CASRNRTLETQYF.

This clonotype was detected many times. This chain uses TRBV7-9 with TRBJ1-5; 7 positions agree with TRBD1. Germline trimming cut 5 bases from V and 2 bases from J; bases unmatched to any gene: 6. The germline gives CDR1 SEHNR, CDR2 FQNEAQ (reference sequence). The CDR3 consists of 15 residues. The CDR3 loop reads CASSPGQAGNQPQHF. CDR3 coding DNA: TGTGCCAGCAGCCCCGGACAGGCCGGCAATCAGCCCCAGCATTTT.

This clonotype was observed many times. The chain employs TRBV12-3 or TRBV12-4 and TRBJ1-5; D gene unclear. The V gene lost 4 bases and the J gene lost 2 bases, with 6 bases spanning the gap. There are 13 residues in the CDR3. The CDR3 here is CASSSDGNQPQHF. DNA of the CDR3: TGTGCCAGCAGTTCAGACGGCAATCAGCCCCAGCATTTT.

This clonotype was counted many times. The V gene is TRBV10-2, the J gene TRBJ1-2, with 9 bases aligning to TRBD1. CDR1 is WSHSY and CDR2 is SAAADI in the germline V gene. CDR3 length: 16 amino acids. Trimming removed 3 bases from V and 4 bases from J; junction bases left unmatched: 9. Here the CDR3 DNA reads TGCGCCAGCAGTGATTACGACAGGGGGGCCTCCTATGGCTACACCTTC. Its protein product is CASSDYDRGASYGYTF.

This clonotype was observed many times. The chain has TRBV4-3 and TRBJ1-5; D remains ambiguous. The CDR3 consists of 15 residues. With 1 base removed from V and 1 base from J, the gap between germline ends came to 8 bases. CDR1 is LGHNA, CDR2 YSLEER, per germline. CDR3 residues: CASSQVVGSNQPQHF. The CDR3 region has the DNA TGCGCCAGCAGCCAAGTTGTTGGAAGCAATCAGCCCCAGCATTTT.

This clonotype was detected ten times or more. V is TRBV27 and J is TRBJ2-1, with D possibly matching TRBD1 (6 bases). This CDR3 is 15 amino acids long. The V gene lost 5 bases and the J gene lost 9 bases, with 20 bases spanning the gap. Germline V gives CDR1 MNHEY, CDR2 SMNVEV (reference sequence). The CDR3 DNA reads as TGTGCCAGCAGTCCTCAAGGGACATTCAGGAGTGAGCAGTTCTTC. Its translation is CASSPQGTFRSEQFF.

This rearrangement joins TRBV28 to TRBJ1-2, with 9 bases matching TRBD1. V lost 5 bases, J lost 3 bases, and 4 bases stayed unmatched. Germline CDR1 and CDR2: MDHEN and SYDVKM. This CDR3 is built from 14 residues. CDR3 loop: CASSPGDRDYGYTF. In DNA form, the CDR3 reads TGTGCCAGCAGTCCCGGGGACAGGGACTATGGCTACACCTTC.

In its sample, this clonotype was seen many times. CDR3 sequence reads: CASSQDIEQFF. The DNA for the CDR3 is TGTGCCAGCAGCCAAGACATTGAGCAGTTCTTC. The chain couples TRBV3-1 to TRBJ2-1, with D unresolved. This CDR3 region has 11 residues. The V end lost 0 bases, the J end lost 9 bases, and 3 bases lay between the germline ends. Germline lookup yields CDR1 LGHDT and CDR2 YNNKEL (reference sequence).

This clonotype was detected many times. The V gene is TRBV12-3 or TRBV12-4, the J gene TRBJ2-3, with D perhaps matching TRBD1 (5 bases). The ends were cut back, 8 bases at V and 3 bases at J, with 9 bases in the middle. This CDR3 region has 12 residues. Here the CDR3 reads CASLGATDTQYF. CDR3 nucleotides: TGTGCCAGCTTAGGGGCGACAGATACGCAGTATTTT.

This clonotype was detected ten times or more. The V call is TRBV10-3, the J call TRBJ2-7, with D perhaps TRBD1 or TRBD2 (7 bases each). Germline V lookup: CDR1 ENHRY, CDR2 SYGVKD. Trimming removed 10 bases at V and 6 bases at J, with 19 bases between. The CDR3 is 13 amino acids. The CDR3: CATTKDREGEQYF. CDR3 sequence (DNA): TGTGCCACCACTAAAGACAGGGAGGGCGAGCAGTACTTC.

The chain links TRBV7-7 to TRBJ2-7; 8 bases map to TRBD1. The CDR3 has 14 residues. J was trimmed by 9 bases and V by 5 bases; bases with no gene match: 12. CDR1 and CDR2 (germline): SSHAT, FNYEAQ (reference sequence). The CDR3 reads CASSPTDREARQYF. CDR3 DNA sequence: TGTGCCAGCAGCCCGACGGACAGGGAAGCTCGGCAGTACTTC.

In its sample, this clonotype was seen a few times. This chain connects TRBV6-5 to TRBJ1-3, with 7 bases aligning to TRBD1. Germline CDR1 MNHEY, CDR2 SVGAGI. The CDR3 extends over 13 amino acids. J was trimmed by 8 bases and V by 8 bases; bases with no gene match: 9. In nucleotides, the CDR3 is TGTGCCAGCTACGGACAGGCGTTTGACACCATATATTTT. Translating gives CASYGQAFDTIYF.